What follows is one TCR beta chain and its context. This clone appeared a single time. No cognate antigen has been identified for it. The input lacks base qualities; no much larger clone sits a single base away. TCRbeta CDR3 regions were amplified from genomic DNA by means of the immunoSEQ Assay, a bias-controlled multiplex PCR. The study's processing was this. The number of nucleated cells in each sample was estimated from the amplification of reference gene primers within the assay. To quantify the absolute abundance of each unique TCRbeta CDR3 rearrangement, sequence reads were collapsed and filtered. For each sample, productive Simpson clonality was calculated as the square root of Simpson's diversity index over productive rearrangements. TCRdb stores this immuneACCESS table with in-frame sequences only. Part of the clones is absent; in the studies checked, under half of the shortfall reflects unresolved V genes, and no reason is known for the rest. The D gene and trimming were derived from the DNA, and the V and J assignments and clone size from that table. Counted in this sample were 270,000 or so clones; about 88% of them appeared once. The ten largest make up approximately 4.6% of the sample.

CDR1 is given as SGDLS and CDR2 as YYNGEE, both from the germline V gene. The CDR3 numbers 15 residues from cysteine through phenylalanine. The DNA shown is the 45-base CDR3, in frame from base 1. Trimming at the junction amounts to 0 bases on V and 0 bases on J, and the germline ends lie 9 bases apart. Another Seattle source contributed samples from volunteer blood donors who had recovered from COVID-19. Collaborating institutions collected whole blood in K2EDTA tubes following their own protocols. Collaborator samples were shipped for TCRbeta analysis as frozen whole blood, isolated PBMCs, or DNA extracted from either sample type. The sample originates from a study of blood T cell repertoires in COVID-19 (TCRdb year 2020). Regarding the complete study: Samples from collaborators originated in the United States, Italy and Spain and spanned both the acute and convalescent phases of COVID-19. The prospective study material was composed of cDNA or gDNA derived from T cells, B-cell-depleted T cells, or PBMCs. A freely available public database, intended as a resource for researchers studying the immune response to SARS-CoV-2, is where the repertoires were released. Samples were obtained from the ongoing ImmuneRACE study (first 160 participants) and from about 1,300 subjects provided by 6 global collaborators. A de-identified subject ID, COVID-19 status, age in years and sex were almost always included in the sample metadata. HLA class I and class II types, where available, came from metadata supplied by the sample provider rather than from assay-based typing. Deeply sampled blood TCRbeta repertoires from subjects exposed to, actively infected with, or recovered from COVID-19 were included in the dataset.

On the study overall, not on this receptor specifically: How much clinical and demographic metadata was included differed by source and by participant, and the metadata was provided uncurated.

Sample: peripheral blood. This clonotype originated in a woman aged 40-49 years who had recovered from COVID-19. The chain is encoded by TRBV9 joined to TRBJ1-1; a tentative D call is TRBD1 (5 bases match). The CDR3 region: CASSVEAGLNTEAFF. In nucleotide form, the sequence is TGTGCCAGCAGCGTAGAAGCAGGGTTGAACACTGAAGCTTTCTTT. The reference TRBV9 and TRBJ1-1 proteins fill in what lies around the CDR3, so the full variable domain reads DSGVTQTPKHLITATGQRVTLRCSPRSGDLSVYWYQQSLDQGLQFLIQYYNGEERAKGNILERFSAQQFPDLHSELNLSSLELGDSALYFCASSVEAGLNTEAFFGQGTRLTVV.